The 28 T cell receptor beta chains below come from one sample, sequenced in a study of control samples from healthy donors and cancer patients. Here immunoSEQ multiplex PCR was the method, and the copy in TCRdb shows in-frame clones only, minus some. This table has roughly 100,000 clones, around 89% appearing once. Sequenced material: PBMCs. The receptors were gathered from a man in his 60s with lung cancer.

The J gene is TRBJ1-2, the V gene TRBV5-1; TRBD1 aligns across 7 bases. Germline assignment: CDR1 SGHRS and CDR2 YFSETQ. The CDR3 has 16 amino acids. Trimming took 0 bases from V and 0 from J; bases not matched to a gene: 5. CDR3: CASSLEQGSPNYGYTF. The DNA for the CDR3 is TGCGCCAGCAGCTTGGAACAGGGGTCTCCTAACTATGGCTACACCTTC.

The chain is built from TRBV29-1 and TRBJ2-2, with D hard to call. This CDR3 has 12 amino acids. Trimming shortened V by 4 bases and J by 1 base, and 4 bases separated the two germline ends. The germline gives CDR1 SQVTM, CDR2 ANQGSEA. The chain's CDR3 is CSVGKNTGELFF. The CDR3 DNA reads as TGCAGCGTTGGGAAGAACACCGGGGAGCTGTTTTTT.

This sequence joins TRBV6-1 and TRBJ2-7, with D tentatively TRBD1 (5 bases). The CDR3 is made up of 14 amino acids. With 5 bases removed from V and 1 base from J, the gap between germline ends came to 12 bases. Germline V lookup: CDR1 MNHNS, CDR2 SASEGT. CDR3 nucleotides: TGTGCCAGCAGTCCTAAGGGGCGGTCCTACGAGCAGTACGTC. The encoded protein is CASSPKGRSYEQYV.

The chain joins TRBV7-2 to TRBJ1-5; D not resolved. The CDR3 consists of 15 residues. Germline loops: CDR1 SGHTA, CDR2 FQGNSA. V dropped 0 bases and J dropped 3 bases, with 9 bases sitting between them. Here the CDR3 reads CASSLAWGSNQPQHF. The CDR3 DNA sequence: TGTGCCAGCAGCTTAGCATGGGGATCCAATCAGCCCCAGCATTTT.

The chain uses TRBV2 and TRBJ2-7; D unresolved. V lost 2 bases, J lost 2 bases, and 7 bases lay in between. CDR1 and CDR2 from the germline V gene are SNHLY and FYNNEI. The CDR3 extends over 13 amino acids. CDR3 residues: CASSENSAYEQYF. CDR3 in DNA: TGTGCCAGCAGTGAAAACAGTGCCTACGAGCAGTACTTC. Variable domain in full (rest from reference TRBV2 and TRBJ2-7): EPEVTQTPSHQVTQMGQEVILRCVPISNHLYFYWYRQILGQKVEFLVSFYNNEISEKSEIFDDQFSVERPDGSNFTLKIRSTKLEDSAMYFCASSENSAYEQYFGPGTRLTVT.

The gene calls are TRBV4-1 and TRBJ2-1, with 10 nucleotides matching TRBD2. This CDR3 spans 20 amino acids. Germline V CDR1 and CDR2: MGHRA, YSYEKL. Losses at the gene ends were 1 base for V and 4 bases for J; bases not matched to a gene: 16. CDR3 in amino acids: CASSQVGLAGVPRSYNEQFF. The DNA of the CDR3 is TGCGCCAGCAGCCAAGTAGGGCTAGCGGGGGTCCCGAGGTCGTACAATGAGCAGTTCTTC.

V is TRBV6-5 and J is TRBJ1-1, with 7 bases that match TRBD1. Germline-derived CDR1 and CDR2 are MNHEY and SVGAGI. After removal of 5 bases from V and 3 bases from J, the junction contained 9 bases not matched to a gene. The CDR3 totals 15 residues. CDR3 DNA sequence: TGTGCCAGCAGTAGGCACCGGACAGGACACACTGAAGCTTTCTTT. Translation: CASSRHRTGHTEAFF.

The rearrangement uses TRBV6-5 and TRBJ1-6; D is possibly TRBD1 (6 bases). The length of the CDR3 is 14 residues. V was cut by 7 bases and J by 6 bases, with 13 bases left in between. Germline V gene lookup returns CDR1 MNHEY and CDR2 SVGAGI. CDR3 amino acids: CASTTGQINSPLHF. The DNA for the CDR3 is TGTGCCAGCACCACCGGACAGATTAATTCACCCCTCCACTTT.

This chain joins TRBV9 and TRBJ1-2; 10 bases agree with TRBD1. V lost 2 bases, J lost 8 bases, and 9 bases stayed unmatched. From germline, CDR1 is SGDLS and CDR2 YYNGEE. The CDR3 loop spans 15 amino acids. CDR3 region: CASSVRDRGQEGYTF. The CDR3 DNA follows: TGTGCCAGCAGCGTTCGAGACAGGGGGCAAGAAGGCTACACCTTC.

The chain is built from TRBV18 and TRBJ1-1, with TRBD1 identical over 9 bases. The CDR3 runs 16 residues. CDR1 KGHSH and CDR2 LQKENI come from the germline V gene. With 3 bases clipped from V and 1 base from J, the junction kept 6 bases outside the gene matches. CDR3 protein: CASSPLPGQGNTEAFF. The CDR3 DNA is TGTGCCAGCTCACCTCTTCCGGGACAGGGGAACACTGAAGCTTTCTTT.

V usage is TRBV5-6 and J usage is TRBJ1-1; 7 bases are a match to TRBD1. CDR1 is SGHDT and CDR2 is YYEEEE in the germline V gene. This CDR3 contains 14 residues. Trimming cost V 3 bases and J 4 bases; bases outside gene matches: 6. The CDR3, as DNA: TGTGCCAGCAGCTGGGGACAGAGCGGCACTGAAGCTTTCTTT. It codes for CASSWGQSGTEAFF.

The rearrangement links TRBV7-2 to TRBJ2-3; D not certain. V dropped 4 bases and J dropped 0 bases, with 2 bases sitting between them. CDR1 is SGHTA and CDR2 is FQGNSA in the germline V gene. The CDR3 runs 12 residues. The CDR3: CASSYSTDTQYF. The DNA of the CDR3 is TGTGCCAGCAGCTACAGCACAGATACGCAGTATTTT.

This clone was counted a single time. The chain recombines TRBV5-1 with TRBJ1-2; D is ambiguous. Germline CDR1 and CDR2: SGHRS and YFSETQ. V was clipped by 4 bases and J by 0 bases, with 10 bases between them. The CDR3 spans 14 residues. CDR3 DNA sequence: TGCGCCAGCAGCCGTAGTGATGCTAACTATGGCTACACCTTC. This encodes CASSRSDANYGYTF.

The chain uses TRBV6-4 and TRBJ2-7; a possible D gene is TRBD2 (5 bases). From germline, CDR1 is MRHNA and CDR2 SNTAGT. The CDR3 has 19 amino acids. V was pared by 3 bases and J by 1 base, with 25 bases between. The CDR3 DNA reads as TGTGCCAGCAGTGAAGTTATCGTTCTCGGGGAAGGGCAGTCCTACGAGCAGTACGTC. Amino acid sequence: CASSEVIVLGEGQSYEQYV.

This clone was detected only a few times. The chain recombines TRBV12-3 or TRBV12-4 with TRBJ1-6; no reliable D call. Trimming removed 7 bases from V and 10 bases from J, with 8 bases in between. The CDR3 runs 11 residues. This CDR3 reads CASKGNSPLHF. For the CDR3, the DNA is TGTGCCAGCAAGGGTAACTCACCCCTCCACTTT.

The J gene is TRBJ2-4, the V gene TRBV29-1; D call uncertain. The CDR3 runs 11 residues. Germline CDR1 is SQVTM and CDR2 is ANQGSEA. With 2 bases removed from V and 6 bases from J, the gap between germline ends came to 5 bases. CDR3: CSVEKGNIQYF. The CDR3 bases are TGCAGCGTTGAAAAGGGAAACATTCAGTACTTC.

V gene TRBV12-3 or TRBV12-4 combines with J gene TRBJ1-1, with D perhaps TRBD1 (5 bases). V was pared by 8 bases and J by 7 bases, with 17 bases between. The length of the CDR3 is 13 residues. CDR3 region: CASRRGFSGEAFF. In DNA, the CDR3 is TGTGCCAGCCGTCGGGGGTTCTCGGGTGAAGCTTTCTTT.

The chain employs TRBV2 and TRBJ1-5, with D maybe TRBD1 (5 bases). The CDR3 has 15 amino acids. The V end was cut by 8 bases, the J end by 3 bases, with 17 bases between. Germline V gene sequence: CDR1 SNHLY, CDR2 FYNNEI. The CDR3 here is CASGQKAGHNQPQHF. In DNA, the CDR3 is TGTGCCAGCGGACAAAAGGCGGGGCACAATCAGCCCCAGCATTTT.

CDR3 region: CASSWTGSGTEAFF. The CDR3 DNA reads as TGCGCCAGCAGCTGGACAGGGTCGGGAACTGAAGCTTTCTTT. The rearrangement uses TRBV5-1 and TRBJ1-1; 8 positions match TRBD1. The trim removed 3 bases at V and 5 bases at J, leaving 6 bases unmatched. Per the germline V gene, CDR1 is SGHRS and CDR2 is YFSETQ. This CDR3 spans 14 amino acids.

The CDR3 loop is CASSHERRDTQYF. The CDR3 nucleotides read TGCGCCAGCAGCCATGAGCGCAGGGATACGCAGTATTTT. The chain links TRBV4-1 to TRBJ2-3; no clear D gene. V lost 3 bases and J lost 6, with 10 bases in between. There are 13 residues in the CDR3. Germline CDR1 reads MGHRA; CDR2 reads YSYEKL.

This clone appeared a few times. J is TRBJ1-6 and V is TRBV7-3; D call uncertain. From germline, CDR1 is SGHTA and CDR2 FQGTGA. This CDR3 is 14 amino acids long. V lost 0 bases, J lost 9 bases, and 9 bases lay in between. The CDR3 DNA sequence: TGTGCCAGCAGCTTAACGTTAATTGGTTCACCCCTCCACTTT. Its translation: CASSLTLIGSPLHF. The full variable domain, in which reference TRBV7-3 and TRBJ1-6 provide the parts outside the CDR3, is GAGVSQTPSNKVTEKGKYVELRCDPISGHTALYWYRQSLGQGPEFLIYFQGTGAADDSGLPNDRFFAVRPEGSVSTLKIQRTERGDSAVYLCASSLTLIGSPLHFGNGTRLTVT.

V is TRBV24-1 and J is TRBJ2-2; 8 positions agree with TRBD1. Germline V CDR1 and CDR2: KGHDR, SFDVKD. V trimming: 11 bases; J trimming: 4 bases; junction bases outside the gene matches: 5. CDR3 length: 13 amino acids. This chain's CDR3 is CAKGQGGTGELFF. CDR3 coding DNA: TGTGCCAAAGGACAGGGTGGCACCGGGGAGCTGTTTTTT.

This clone was detected only once. The V call is TRBV24-1, the J call TRBJ1-5; TRBD1 agrees at 7 bases. There are 13 residues in the CDR3. The ends lost 8 bases at V and 7 bases at J; junction bases unmatched: 7. In germline, CDR1 is KGHDR, CDR2 SFDVKD. CDR3 in DNA: TGTGCCACCAATGACAGGGCGGGACAGCCCCAGCATTTT. Translated, it gives CATNDRAGQPQHF.

This CDR3 reads CASSSLPTDTQYF. The CDR3 DNA follows: TGCGCCAGCAGCTCCCTCCCCACAGATACGCAGTATTTT. The chain has TRBV5-1 and TRBJ2-3; D remains ambiguous. Germline V gives CDR1 SGHRS, CDR2 YFSETQ. The CDR3 contains 13 residues. V lost 3 bases and J lost 2, with 7 bases in between.

This chain connects TRBV7-9 to TRBJ1-2, with a weak D call TRBD1 (5 bases). Trimming shortened V by 5 bases and J by 7 bases, and 26 bases separated the two germline ends. Germline-derived CDR1 and CDR2 are SEHNR and FQNEAQ (reference sequence). The CDR3 has 17 amino acids. The CDR3, as DNA: TGTGCCAGCAGCCTACAAGGCTGGGACGCCGCGGGCACTGGCTACACCTTC. Protein sequence: CASSLQGWDAAGTGYTF.

V is TRBV12-3 or TRBV12-4 and J is TRBJ2-3; D unclear. V was clipped by 5 bases and J by 2 bases, with 5 bases between them. The CDR3 has 12 residues. The CDR3 sequence is CASSQSTDTQYF. CDR3 coding DNA: TGTGCCAGCAGTCAATCCACAGATACGCAGTATTTT.

The chain has TRBV7-2 and TRBJ1-1; D ambiguous. V was trimmed by 3 bases and J by 0 bases, leaving 11 bases between them. The CDR3 extends over 15 amino acids. Germline CDR1 and CDR2: SGHTA and FQGNSA. DNA of the CDR3: TGTGCCAGCAGCTTCAATCAGCCTCTGAACACTGAAGCTTTCTTT. This codes for CASSFNQPLNTEAFF.

The chain uses TRBV5-1 and TRBJ1-1; D is uncertain. The CDR3 is 13 amino acids. V lost 8 bases, J lost 0 bases, and 11 bases lay in between. CDR1 is SGHRS and CDR2 is YFSETQ in the germline V gene. The CDR3 spells CASFDLMNTEAFF. The CDR3 bases are TGCGCCAGTTTCGATTTGATGAACACTGAAGCTTTCTTT.